These 21 T cell receptor beta chains originate from one sample sequenced in a study of shared clonotypes between healthy human individuals. Generated by immunoSEQ multiplex PCR, the TCRdb table keeps only in-frame clones and is missing some. This sample yields approximately 1,500,000 clones, of which roughly 95% are seen a single time; approximately 1.1% belongs to the top ten. Sequenced input: naive CD4+ T cells sorted from blood. Subset defined: CD45RA+ positively selected. The receptor source for this set is a man younger than 40 in good health.

The chain links TRBV7-9 to TRBJ2-1, with 8 bases that match TRBD1. CDR1 SEHNR and CDR2 FQNEAQ come from the germline V gene (reference sequence). Trimming removed 5 bases from V and 4 bases from J; junction bases left unmatched: 7. The CDR3 loop spans 15 amino acids. The CDR3 sequence is CASSGGQGSYNEQFF. In nucleotides, the CDR3 is TGTGCCAGCAGCGGAGGACAGGGATCGTACAATGAGCAGTTCTTC.

The sample holds one count of this clone. The gene calls are TRBV6-1 and TRBJ2-7; the D is unclear. Germline V gene sequence: CDR1 MNHNS, CDR2 SASEGT. The CDR3 is made up of 14 amino acids. V dropped 0 bases and J dropped 2 bases, with 8 bases sitting between them. CDR3 sequence (DNA): TGTGCCAGCAGTGAAGCGCTTCTGGCCTACGAGCAGTACTTC. It is translated as CASSEALLAYEQYF.

This chain connects TRBV6-5 to TRBJ1-2, with D unclear. Trimming took 4 bases from V and 4 from J, leaving 13 bases between them. CDR3 length equals 14 residues. Germline V gives CDR1 MNHEY, CDR2 SVGAGI. CDR3 amino acids: CASSFGRGTYGYTF. In nucleotides, the CDR3 is TGTGCCAGCAGTTTCGGGCGGGGTACCTATGGCTACACCTTC.

This clone has only one observation. The chain is built from TRBV7-8 and TRBJ1-5, with D unclear. This CDR3 is 15 amino acids long. The ends were cut back, 0 bases at V and 7 bases at J, with 13 bases in the middle. Per germline, CDR1 SGHVS and CDR2 FQNEAQ. The CDR3 DNA is TGTGCCAGCAGCTTAGCGAACGGGTTAGGGCAGCCCCAGCATTTT. This gives the protein CASSLANGLGQPQHF.

The V and J genes are TRBV5-1 and TRBJ1-4; 7 positions agree with TRBD1. With V trimmed by 3 bases and J by 8 bases, 10 bases remained unmatched. This CDR3 has 15 amino acids. Germline lookup yields CDR1 SGHRS and CDR2 YFSETQ. CDR3 in DNA: TGCGCCAGCAGCTCCGCCGGCACAGGGGCCGAAAAACTGTTTTTT. The encoded protein is CASSSAGTGAEKLFF.

This clone appeared once. The chain has TRBV13 and TRBJ2-5; TRBD2 aligns across 8 bases. Germline lookup yields CDR1 PRHDT and CDR2 FYEKMQ (reference sequence). With 5 bases clipped from V and 0 bases from J, the junction kept 14 bases outside the gene matches. This CDR3 region has 18 residues. The CDR3 loop is CASSPSRTSSRYQETQYF. The CDR3 bases are TGTGCCAGCAGCCCGAGCAGGACTAGCAGTCGGTACCAAGAGACCCAGTACTTC.

The V and J genes are TRBV2 and TRBJ2-7, with D possibly matching TRBD2 (6 bases). The CDR3 has 13 amino acids. Trimming removed 7 bases from V and 4 bases from J, with 14 bases in between. The germline V gene encodes CDR1 SNHLY and CDR2 FYNNEI. The CDR3 region is CASMWDSPYEQYF. The CDR3 bases are TGTGCCAGCATGTGGGACTCTCCATACGAGCAGTACTTC.

The rearrangement links TRBV4-3 to TRBJ2-1; the D is unclear. Germline V gene sequence: CDR1 LGHNA, CDR2 YSLEER. The CDR3 totals 17 residues. Trimming shortened V by 2 bases and J by 0 bases, and 14 bases separated the two germline ends. The CDR3 DNA reads as TGCGCCAGCAGCCAACTTCCGTTTTCGAGCTCCTACAATGAGCAGTTCTTC. It codes for CASSQLPFSSSYNEQFF.

Turning to this clone: The identical CDR3 is also encoded by other nucleotide sequences in the sample. V usage is TRBV5-1 and J usage is TRBJ2-3; D gene ambiguous. Trimming removed 0 bases from V and 0 bases from J, with 8 bases in between. The CDR3 sequence is 15 residues long. Per germline, CDR1 SGHRS and CDR2 YFSETQ. The DNA for the CDR3 is TGCGCCAGCAGCTTGGTTCTTTCCAGCACAGATACGCAGTATTTT. It encodes CASSLVLSSTDTQYF.

This chain joins TRBV5-1 and TRBJ2-6; D is ambiguous. The V gene lost 4 bases and the J gene lost 4 bases, with 12 bases spanning the gap. The CDR3 runs 15 residues. The germline V gene encodes CDR1 SGHRS and CDR2 YFSETQ. CDR3 in amino acids: CASSDLGLGANVLTF. The CDR3 DNA reads as TGCGCCAGCAGCGATTTAGGGTTGGGGGCCAACGTCCTGACTTTC.

The rearrangement links TRBV7-9 to TRBJ2-6; D not certain. This CDR3 is built from 12 residues. The germline gives CDR1 SEHNR, CDR2 FQNEAQ (reference sequence). Trimming took off 10 bases at V and 3 bases at J, with 7 bases between the two ends. The CDR3 DNA sequence: TGTGCCACCCCAGGTGGGGCCAACGTCCTGACTTTC. Its protein is CATPGGANVLTF.

The V and J genes are TRBV19 and TRBJ2-7, with 7 positions matching TRBD1. Germline V gives CDR1 LNHDA, CDR2 SQIVND (reference sequence). Trimming at V came to 5 bases and at J to 6 bases, leaving 16 bases not matched to a gene. The CDR3 is 16 residues long. As DNA, the CDR3 is TGTGCCAGTAGTGCAAGACAGGGAACTTCGCTCAGCGAGCAGTACTTC. Its protein is CASSARQGTSLSEQYF. The complete variable domain, with remaining parts taken from reference TRBV19 and TRBJ2-7, reads DGGITQSPKYLFRKEGQNVTLSCEQNLNHDAMYWYRQDPGQGLRLIYYSQIVNDFQKGDIAEGYSVSREKKESFPLTVTSAQKNPTAFYLCASSARQGTSLSEQYFGPGTRLTVT.

The CDR3 protein is CASSGGLNSYNEQFF. CDR3 nucleotides: TGTGCCAGCAGCGGAGGGTTGAACTCCTACAATGAGCAGTTCTTC. This chain joins TRBV5-5 and TRBJ2-1; the D gene is possibly TRBD2 (6 bases). This CDR3 comprises 15 residues. Germline-derived CDR1 and CDR2 are SGHKS and YYEKEE (reference sequence). The V end lost 4 bases, the J end lost 0 bases, and 11 bases lay between the germline ends.

The chain joins TRBV15 to TRBJ2-1, with 9 nucleotides matching TRBD2. This CDR3 region has 15 residues. Germline trimming cut 0 bases from V and 8 bases from J; bases unmatched to any gene: 5. The V gene's germline CDR1 is LNHNV and CDR2 YYDKDF (reference sequence). The CDR3 region is CATSRDLAGSYEQFF. The DNA for the CDR3 is TGTGCCACCAGCAGAGACCTAGCGGGATCGTATGAGCAGTTCTTC.

The chain combines TRBV25-1 with TRBJ2-3; D may correspond to TRBD1 or TRBD2 (5 bases each). The V end lost 4 bases, the J end lost 2 bases, and 19 bases lay between the germline ends. Germline V gene data show CDR1 as MGHDK and CDR2 as SYGVNS. The CDR3 is 17 residues long. The CDR3 loop reads CASSGGGVGLLTDTQYF. The CDR3 nucleotides are TGTGCCAGCAGTGGTGGGGGAGTCGGCCTCCTCACAGATACGCAGTATTTT.

Comments on this clone: Other DNA sequences from this sample encode an identical CDR3 as well. The rearrangement joins TRBV18 to TRBJ2-1, with D possibly matching TRBD2 (5 bases). Germline assignment: CDR1 KGHSH and CDR2 LQKENI. The CDR3 is made up of 15 amino acids. V was trimmed by 3 bases and J by 0 bases, leaving 9 bases between them. CDR3 DNA sequence: TGTGCCAGCTCACCCTTGGGGAGCTCCTACAATGAGCAGTTCTTC. It codes for CASSPLGSSYNEQFF.

The CDR3 sequence is CASRPVGGSIYEQYF. CDR3 nucleotides: TGTGCCAGCAGACCAGTAGGGGGCTCGATCTACGAGCAGTACTTC. The chain combines TRBV28 with TRBJ2-7, with 7 bases aligning to TRBD1. V gave up 6 bases and J gave up 3 bases; unmatched junction bases: 11. The germline V gene has CDR1 MDHEN and CDR2 SYDVKM. CDR3 length: 15 amino acids.

The chain combines TRBV5-1 with TRBJ2-1; D gene unclear. The germline V gene has CDR1 SGHRS and CDR2 YFSETQ. The V end was cut by 0 bases, the J end by 0 bases, with 10 bases between. This CDR3 is 16 amino acids long. Here the CDR3 DNA reads TGCGCCAGCAGCTTGGAGTGGGGAAGCTCCTACAATGAGCAGTTCTTC. It is translated as CASSLEWGSSYNEQFF.

The gene calls are TRBV9 and TRBJ2-7; 8 bases are a match to TRBD2. The CDR3 runs 16 residues. CDR1 and CDR2 from the germline V gene are SGDLS and YYNGEE. The trim removed 4 bases at V and 2 bases at J, leaving 11 bases unmatched. CDR3 in DNA: TGTGCCAGCAGCCCGATGGACGGGAGGGTGACCTACGAGCAGTACTTC. As protein: CASSPMDGRVTYEQYF.

The rearrangement joins TRBV7-6 to TRBJ2-7, with 8 bases matching TRBD2. Trimming removed 4 bases from V and 7 bases from J; junction bases left unmatched: 12. Germline CDR1 is SGHVS and CDR2 is FNYEAQ. This CDR3 is 15 amino acids long. The CDR3 reads CASSSGGLGRGEQYF. The DNA of the CDR3 is TGTGCCAGCAGCTCCGGGGGACTAGGGCGGGGAGAGCAGTACTTC.

The chain employs TRBV6-5 and TRBJ2-5; no definite D call. V was cut by 6 bases and J by 5 bases, with 16 bases left in between. The CDR3 is made up of 14 amino acids. Germline-derived CDR1 and CDR2 are MNHEY and SVGAGI. The CDR3 sequence: CASSLRPVGETQYF. CDR3 nucleotide sequence: TGTGCCAGCAGCCTCCGTCCCGTCGGGGAGACCCAGTACTTC.